These T cell receptor beta chains were read from a single sample in a study of blood T cell repertoires in COVID-19. The method was immunoSEQ multiplex PCR; TCRdb's version includes in-frame clones alone and lacks a portion of them. The sample yields more than 95,000 clones, roughly nine tenths seen once. The source material was peripheral blood. The source is a man aged 50 to 59 with COVID-19, enrolled during active disease. CDR3s include the opening cysteine and the closing phenylalanine or tryptophan. D genes are given only for firm matches. Rows give clone size only sometimes, using once, few, many, or a class for an expanded clone.

V gene	J gene	D gene	clone size	CDR3 DNA	CDR3 protein
TRBV10-2	TRBJ1-2	.	few	TGCGCCAGCCGAACGGGAGATCTAACTAGGGGCTACACCTTC	CASRTGDLTRGYTF
TRBV4-2	TRBJ2-2	.	.	TGTGCCAGCAGCCTAGTGGCAGGGGGGACCGGGGAGCTGTTTTTT	CASSLVAGGTGELFF
TRBV6-5	TRBJ2-3	TRBD2	.	TGTGCCAGCAGCCGGACTAGCGGGTTGGCAGATACGCAGTATTTT	CASSRTSGLADTQYF
TRBV20-1	TRBJ2-5	.	.	TGCAGTGCTCTTCAAGAGACCCAGTACTTC	CSALQETQYF
TRBV2	TRBJ2-3	TRBD2	.	TGTGCCCGGAAAGTACATGAAAGCGGGAGTGGTAGGGCAGATACGCAGTATTTT	CARKVHESGSGRADTQYF
TRBV7-9	TRBJ1-2	.	.	TGTGCCAGCAGCTTAGTGTCGGGTCAGTACGGCTACACCTTC	CASSLVSGQYGYTF
TRBV6-2/TRBV6-3	TRBJ2-2	.	.	TGTGCCAGCAGTTACTCGGACACGAACACCGGGGAGCTGTTTTTT	CASSYSDTNTGELFF
TRBV19	TRBJ2-1	.	.	TGTGCCAGTAGTGTTAGCGGAACTTCATACTACAATGAGCAGTTCTTC	CASSVSGTSYYNEQFF
TRBV4-3	TRBJ2-7	TRBD2	.	TGCGCCAGCAGCCAAGGTGTCGGCGGGAGCTCCTACGAGCAGTACTTC	CASSQGVGGSSYEQYF
TRBV28	TRBJ2-6	.	.	TGTGCCAGCAGAGAGCAGGGTTCCGCTGGGGCCAACGTCCTGACTTTC	CASREQGSAGANVLTF
TRBV6-5	TRBJ1-3	TRBD1	.	TGTGCCAGCAGTCCCCAGGACAGGGTTGGAAACACCATATATTTT	CASSPQDRVGNTIYF
TRBV6-5	TRBJ2-7	.	.	TGTGCCAGCAGTTTAGGGACTGGTAGCTCCTACGAGCAGTACTTC	CASSLGTGSSYEQYF
TRBV6-6	TRBJ2-1	.	.	TGTGCCAGCAGGAAGGCGGCGGAGGCCTACAATGAGCAGTTCTTC	CASRKAAEAYNEQFF
TRBV2	TRBJ2-2	.	.	TGTGCCAGCAGTGGACTCCCGGGAACAAACACCGGGGAGCTGTTTTTT	CASSGLPGTNTGELFF
TRBV2	TRBJ2-1	TRBD2	.	TGTGCCAGCAGTTCGTCCTTAGCGGGAGAGGGTGAGCAGTTCTTC	CASSSSLAGEGEQFF
TRBV10-3	TRBJ1-1	.	few	TGTGCCATCAGTGCTGACACTGAAGCTTTCTTT	CAISADTEAFF
TRBV19	TRBJ2-7	.	once	TGTGCCAGTAGTATAAAAGTAACGGGGGACAGTATTACCTACGAGCAGTACTTC	CASSIKVTGDSITYEQYF
TRBV7-2	TRBJ2-3	TRBD2	.	TGTGCCAGCAGCTTACTAGCGGGAGGGCCGTTGGGCACAGATACGCAGTATTTT	CASSLLAGGPLGTDTQYF
TRBV4-1	TRBJ2-1	TRBD2	once	TGCGCCAGCAGCCAAGATCCTACTAGCGGGACGTTCTACAATGAGCAGTTCTTC	CASSQDPTSGTFYNEQFF
TRBV25-1	TRBJ1-1	.	.	TGTGCCAGCAGTGAATCGACAGTGAACACTGAAGCTTTCTTT	CASSESTVNTEAFF
TRBV24-1	TRBJ2-1	TRBD1	.	TGTGCCACCAGTGACCGGACAGGGGGAACGATCAATGAGCAGTTCTTC	CATSDRTGGTINEQFF
TRBV9	TRBJ1-3	.	.	TGTGCCAGCAGCGTAGGCAGCGATTACTCTGGAAACACCATATATTTT	CASSVGSDYSGNTIYF
TRBV7-9	TRBJ2-3	TRBD1	.	TGTGCCAGCAGCTTAGGCGGACAGGGCATAGATACGCAGTATTTT	CASSLGGQGIDTQYF
TRBV7-2	TRBJ2-1	.	.	TGTGCCAGCAGCCACCACGTGAGCGGGCTCCTAAATGAGCAGTTCTTC	CASSHHVSGLLNEQFF
TRBV24-1	TRBJ2-2	TRBD1	once	TGTGCCACCAGTGATTTGATGTCAGGGGGCACCGGGGAGCTGTTTTTT	CATSDLMSGGTGELFF
TRBV7-3	TRBJ2-7	TRBD1	.	TGTGCCAGCAGCTTAAGCGGGACAGGGGTTGCCGAGCAGTACTTC	CASSLSGTGVAEQYF
TRBV5-1	TRBJ2-7	TRBD1	.	TGCGCCAGCAGCGCGGACAGGGAATCTGACGAGCAGTACTTC	CASSADRESDEQYF
TRBV5-4	TRBJ2-3	.	.	TGTGCCAGCAGCTTGCCACAGACCACAGATACGCAGTATTTT	CASSLPQTTDTQYF
TRBV6-5	TRBJ1-4	.	few	TGTGCCAGCAAACAGGTCTCCGGGGAAAAACTGTTTTTT	CASKQVSGEKLFF
TRBV5-1	TRBJ2-2	.	once	TGCGCCAGCAGCTTAGGGGGAGCGAACACCGGGGAGCTGTTTTTT	CASSLGGANTGELFF
TRBV7-2	TRBJ2-1	TRBD2	.	TGTGCCAGCAGCTGGGGACTAGCGGGAGGAAATGAGCAGTTCTTC	CASSWGLAGGNEQFF
TRBV7-2	TRBJ1-6	.	few	TGTGCCAGCAGCACCCAGGGTTTACCCCTCCACTTT	CASSTQGLPLHF
TRBV7-2	TRBJ2-7	TRBD2	.	TGTGCCAGCAGCTTAGCGACCTCGGGGGCTAGCGGGAGGGCCTACGAGCAGTACTTC	CASSLATSGASGRAYEQYF
TRBV18	TRBJ1-1	.	.	TGTGCCAGCTCACCACCGGAGGGTTACACTGAAGCTTTCTTT	CASSPPEGYTEAFF
TRBV29-1	TRBJ2-5	.	.	TGCAGCGTTTACCCGGGACTCCAAGAGACCCAGTACTTC	CSVYPGLQETQYF
TRBV27	TRBJ2-7	TRBD2	.	TGTGCCAGCAGCCTCCTAGCGGGAGCGGTTTACGAGCAGTACTTC	CASSLLAGAVYEQYF
TRBV25-1	TRBJ2-1	TRBD2	.	TGTGCCAGCAATCTTCTAGCGGGATTCTACAATGAGCAGTTCTTC	CASNLLAGFYNEQFF
TRBV18	TRBJ1-5	.	.	TGTGCCAGCTCACCCATGGGGGGAAATCAGCCCCAGCATTTT	CASSPMGGNQPQHF
TRBV29-1	TRBJ2-1	TRBD1	.	TGCAGCGTTGACGGGACAGGATACAATGAGCAGTTCTTC	CSVDGTGYNEQFF
TRBV28	TRBJ1-5	.	.	TGTGCCAGCGGAGGGTATAGCAATCAGCCCCAGCATTTT	CASGGYSNQPQHF
TRBV13	TRBJ2-2	.	.	TGTGCCAGCAGCTTCGGGAACGGGGAGCTGTTTTTT	CASSFGNGELFF
TRBV6-5	TRBJ2-1	TRBD2	.	TGTGCCAGCAGTCCGACTAGCGGGAGGTTTAATGAGCAGTTCTTC	CASSPTSGRFNEQFF
TRBV24-1	TRBJ1-2	TRBD1	.	TGTGCCACCAGTGATCAGGGGGGTGGCTACACCTTC	CATSDQGGGYTF
TRBV10-3	TRBJ1-1	.	.	TGTGCCATCAGTGATCAGGGAGGGAACACTGAAGCTTTCTTT	CAISDQGGNTEAFF
TRBV3-1/TRBV3-2	TRBJ1-4	TRBD1	once	TGTGCCAGCAGCTACCGGACAGGATTTAATGAAAAACTGTTTTTT	CASSYRTGFNEKLFF
TRBV7-2	TRBJ2-1	.	.	TGTGCCAGCAGCTTGGACAGAGGGTACAATGAGCAGTTCTTC	CASSLDRGYNEQFF
TRBV18	TRBJ1-1	.	.	TGTGCCAGCTCCCTCCAAGAGGACACTGAAGCTTTCTTT	CASSLQEDTEAFF
TRBV2	TRBJ2-1	.	.	TGTGCCAGCAGTGAACCCCCGGGGATTTCCTACAATGAGCAGTTCTTC	CASSEPPGISYNEQFF
TRBV27	TRBJ1-5	.	.	TGTGCCAGCAGTTTTCAGGGGCATTTGGGCAATCAGCCCCAGCATTTT	CASSFQGHLGNQPQHF
TRBV27	TRBJ1-4	TRBD1	.	TGTGCCAGCACAAGGCCGGGACAGCCCTCAACTAATGAAAAACTGTTTTTT	CASTRPGQPSTNEKLFF
TRBV29-1	TRBJ2-1	TRBD2	.	TGCAGCGTCTTACAGGGGACTAGCGGCAATGAGCAGTTCTTC	CSVLQGTSGNEQFF
TRBV9	TRBJ2-1	TRBD1	once	TGTGCCAGCAGCGTAACGGCCGGGACAGTATACAATGAGCAGTTCTTC	CASSVTAGTVYNEQFF
TRBV28	TRBJ2-3	TRBD1	few	TGTGCCAGCAGTCCTGGACAGGGCATAAACACAGATACGCAGTATTTT	CASSPGQGINTDTQYF
TRBV5-1	TRBJ2-1	TRBD2	.	TGCGCCAGCAGCTCGGGACTAGCGGGAGGTCACAATGAGCAGTTCTTC	CASSSGLAGGHNEQFF
TRBV9	TRBJ1-6	.	.	TGTGCCAGCAGCGTAGACGCGACAGCGGGACCCCTCCACTTT	CASSVDATAGPLHF
TRBV14	TRBJ2-4	.	.	TGTGCCAGCAGCCAGGACAGAAACATTCAGTACTTC	CASSQDRNIQYF
TRBV19	TRBJ2-2	TRBD2	.	TGTGCCAGTGGAACTAGCGCGGGAGCCGGGGAGCTGTTTTTT	CASGTSAGAGELFF
TRBV5-1	TRBJ2-5	TRBD2	.	TGCGCCAGCAGCTTGGGACTAGCGGGCCAAGAGACCCAGTACTTC	CASSLGLAGQETQYF
TRBV6-6	TRBJ1-6	TRBD1	once	TGTGCCAGCAGGACAGGGGCGTCGGAATCACCCCTCCACTTT	CASRTGASESPLHF
TRBV9	TRBJ2-7	.	.	TGTGCCAGCAGCGGGATCGGGTACGAGCAGTACTTC	CASSGIGYEQYF